The clone carrying this T cell receptor beta chain was counted once. Its antigen is not known. This entry is derived from a study of shared clonotypes between healthy human individuals. Background on the study: Those who served as donors were two women and a few men between the ages of 18 and 49.

The method was immunoSEQ multiplex PCR; TCRdb's version includes in-frame clones alone and lacks a portion of them. Of about 480,000 clones in the sample, approximately 79% were seen once. Findings and caveats of the study: A small donor pool kept down the genetic and exposure-history diversity that was represented.

Trimming removed 5 bases from V and 8 bases from J, with 22 bases in between. Germline values: CDR1 SNHLY, CDR2 FYNNEI. CDR3 length: 16 residues. The clonotype was recovered from a woman aged 40 to 50 in good health. Some clones in this sample may be carry-over from other donors' samples. The rearrangement uses TRBV2 and TRBJ2-1; D is unclear. Material: PBMCs. The CDR3 coding sequence is TGTGCCAGCAGTTTCTACCGGGTCAAAATCGAGGATGAGCAGTTCTTC. Its translation is CASSFYRVKIEDEQFF.